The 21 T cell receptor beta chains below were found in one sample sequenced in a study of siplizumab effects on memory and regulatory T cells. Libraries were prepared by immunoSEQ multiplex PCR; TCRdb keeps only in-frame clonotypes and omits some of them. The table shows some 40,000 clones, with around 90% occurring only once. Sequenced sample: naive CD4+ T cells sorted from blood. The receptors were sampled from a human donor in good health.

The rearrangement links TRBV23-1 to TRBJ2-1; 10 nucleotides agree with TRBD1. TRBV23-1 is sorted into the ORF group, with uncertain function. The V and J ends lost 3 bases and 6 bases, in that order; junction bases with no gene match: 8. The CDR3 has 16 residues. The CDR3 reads CASSQPGTGEFNEQFF. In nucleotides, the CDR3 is TGCGCCAGCAGTCAGCCCGGGACAGGGGAGTTCAATGAGCAGTTCTTC.

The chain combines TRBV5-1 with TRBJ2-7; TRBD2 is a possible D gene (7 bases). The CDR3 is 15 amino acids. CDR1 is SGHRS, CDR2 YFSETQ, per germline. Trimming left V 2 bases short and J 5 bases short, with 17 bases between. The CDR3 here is CASSFGGGPLDEQYF. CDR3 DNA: TGCGCCAGCAGCTTCGGCGGGGGCCCTCTGGACGAGCAGTACTTC.

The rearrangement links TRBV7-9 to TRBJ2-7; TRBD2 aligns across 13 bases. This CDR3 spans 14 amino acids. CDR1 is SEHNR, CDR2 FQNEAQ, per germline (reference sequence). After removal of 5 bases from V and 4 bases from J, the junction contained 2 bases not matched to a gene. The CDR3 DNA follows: TGTGCCAGCAGCCGGACTAGCGGGAGTTACGAGCAGTACTTC. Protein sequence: CASSRTSGSYEQYF.

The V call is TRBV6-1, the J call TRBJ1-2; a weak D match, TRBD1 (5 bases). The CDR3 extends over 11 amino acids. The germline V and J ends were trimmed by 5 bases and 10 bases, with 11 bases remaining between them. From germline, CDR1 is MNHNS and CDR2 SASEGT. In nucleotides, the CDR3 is TGTGCCAGCAGTTGGGACGGTTTCTACACCTTC. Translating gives CASSWDGFYTF.

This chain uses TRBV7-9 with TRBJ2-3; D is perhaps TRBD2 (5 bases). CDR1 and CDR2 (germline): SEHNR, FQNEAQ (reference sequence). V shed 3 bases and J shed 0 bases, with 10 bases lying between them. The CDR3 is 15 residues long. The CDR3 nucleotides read TGTGCCAGCAGCTTCGGGGTTCGGAGCACAGATACGCAGTATTTT. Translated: CASSFGVRSTDTQYF.

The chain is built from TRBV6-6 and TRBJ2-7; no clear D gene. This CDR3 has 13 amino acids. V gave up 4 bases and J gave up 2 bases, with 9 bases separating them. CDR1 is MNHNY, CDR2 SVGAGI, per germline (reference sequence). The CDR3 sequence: CASSSLTPYEQYF. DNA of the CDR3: TGTGCCAGCAGTTCACTAACACCCTACGAGCAGTACTTC.

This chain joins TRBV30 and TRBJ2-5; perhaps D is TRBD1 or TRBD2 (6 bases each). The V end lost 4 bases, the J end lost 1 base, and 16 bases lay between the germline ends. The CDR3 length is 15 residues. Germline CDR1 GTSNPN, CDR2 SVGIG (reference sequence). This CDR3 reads CAWNTRRGRQETQYF. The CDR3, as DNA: TGTGCCTGGAATACAAGACGGGGGCGCCAAGAGACCCAGTACTTC.

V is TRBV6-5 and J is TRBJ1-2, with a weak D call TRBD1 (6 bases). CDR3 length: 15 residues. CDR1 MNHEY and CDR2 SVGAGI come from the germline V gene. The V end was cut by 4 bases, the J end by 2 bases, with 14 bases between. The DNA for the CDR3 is TGTGCCAGCAGTTTGGGGGCAGGGTTGAACTATGGCTACACCTTC. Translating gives CASSLGAGLNYGYTF.

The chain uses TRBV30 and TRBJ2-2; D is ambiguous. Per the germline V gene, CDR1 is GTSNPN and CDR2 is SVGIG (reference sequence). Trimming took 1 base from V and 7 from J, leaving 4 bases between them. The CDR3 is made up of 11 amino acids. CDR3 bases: TGTGCCTGGAGTGGAAACGGGGAGCTGTTTTTT. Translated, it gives CAWSGNGELFF.

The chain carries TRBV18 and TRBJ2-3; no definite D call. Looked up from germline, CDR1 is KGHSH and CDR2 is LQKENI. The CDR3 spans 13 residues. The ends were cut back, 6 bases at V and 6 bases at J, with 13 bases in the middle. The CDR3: CASSLEAVDTQYF. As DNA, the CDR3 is TGTGCCAGCTCTCTCGAGGCCGTGGATACGCAGTATTTT.

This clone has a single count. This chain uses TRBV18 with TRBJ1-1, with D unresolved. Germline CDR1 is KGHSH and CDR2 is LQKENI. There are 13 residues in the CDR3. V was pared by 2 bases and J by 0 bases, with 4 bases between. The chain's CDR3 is CASSPRLNTEAFF. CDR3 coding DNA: TGTGCCAGCTCACCAAGGCTGAACACTGAAGCTTTCTTT.

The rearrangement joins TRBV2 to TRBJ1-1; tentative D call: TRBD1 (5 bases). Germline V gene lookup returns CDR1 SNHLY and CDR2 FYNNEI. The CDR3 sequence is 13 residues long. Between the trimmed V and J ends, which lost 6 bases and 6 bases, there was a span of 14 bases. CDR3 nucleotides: TGTGCCAGCAGGGGCAGGGAAGGTGCTGAAGCTTTCTTT. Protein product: CASRGREGAEAFF.

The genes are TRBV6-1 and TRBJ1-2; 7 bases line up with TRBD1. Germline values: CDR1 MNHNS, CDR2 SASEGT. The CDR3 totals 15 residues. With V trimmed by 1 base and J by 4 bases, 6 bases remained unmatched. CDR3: CASSEGAGQIYGYTF. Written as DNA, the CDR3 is TGTGCCAGCAGTGAAGGGGCGGGACAGATCTATGGCTACACCTTC.

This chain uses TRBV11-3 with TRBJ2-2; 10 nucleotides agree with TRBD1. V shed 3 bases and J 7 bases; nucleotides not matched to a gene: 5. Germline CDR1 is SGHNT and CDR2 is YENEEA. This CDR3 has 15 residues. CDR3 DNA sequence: TGTGCCAGCAGCTTGTGGACAGGGGGAAACGGGGAGCTGTTTTTT. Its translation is CASSLWTGGNGELFF.

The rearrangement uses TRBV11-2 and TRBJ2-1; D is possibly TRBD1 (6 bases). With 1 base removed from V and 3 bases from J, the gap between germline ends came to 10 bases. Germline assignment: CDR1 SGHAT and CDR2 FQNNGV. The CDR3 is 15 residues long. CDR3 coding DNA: TGTGCCAGCAGCTTAGGGACAGCCCTCTACAATGAGCAGTTCTTC. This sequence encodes CASSLGTALYNEQFF.

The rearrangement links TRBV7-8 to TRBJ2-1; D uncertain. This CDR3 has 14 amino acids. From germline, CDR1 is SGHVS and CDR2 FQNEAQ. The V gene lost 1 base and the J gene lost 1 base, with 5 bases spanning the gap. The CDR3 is CASSLGASYNEQFF. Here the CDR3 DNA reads TGTGCCAGCAGCTTAGGGGCATCCTACAATGAGCAGTTCTTC.

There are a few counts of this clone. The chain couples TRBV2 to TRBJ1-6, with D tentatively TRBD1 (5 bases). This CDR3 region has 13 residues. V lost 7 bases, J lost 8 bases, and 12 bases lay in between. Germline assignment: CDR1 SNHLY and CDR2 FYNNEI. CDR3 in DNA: TGTGCCAGCATTAATCAAGGGGATTCACCCCTCCACTTT. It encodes CASINQGDSPLHF.

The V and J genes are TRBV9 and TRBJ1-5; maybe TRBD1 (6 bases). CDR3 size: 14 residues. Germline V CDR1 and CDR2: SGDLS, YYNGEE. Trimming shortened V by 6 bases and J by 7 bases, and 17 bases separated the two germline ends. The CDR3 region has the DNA TGTGCCAGCAATGACGGGACATTATTCCAGCCCCAGCATTTT. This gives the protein CASNDGTLFQPQHF.

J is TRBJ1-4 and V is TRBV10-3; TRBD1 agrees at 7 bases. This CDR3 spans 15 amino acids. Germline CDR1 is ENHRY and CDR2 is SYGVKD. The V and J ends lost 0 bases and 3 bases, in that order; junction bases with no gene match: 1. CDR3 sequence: CAISESTGSNEKLFF. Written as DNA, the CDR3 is TGTGCCATCAGTGAGTCGACAGGGTCTAATGAAAAACTGTTTTTT.

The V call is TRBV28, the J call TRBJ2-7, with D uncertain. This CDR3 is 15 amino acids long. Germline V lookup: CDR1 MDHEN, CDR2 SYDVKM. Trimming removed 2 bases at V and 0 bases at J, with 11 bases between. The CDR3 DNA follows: TGTGCCAGCAGTTTAGACATACTTATCTCCTACGAGCAGTACTTC. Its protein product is CASSLDILISYEQYF.

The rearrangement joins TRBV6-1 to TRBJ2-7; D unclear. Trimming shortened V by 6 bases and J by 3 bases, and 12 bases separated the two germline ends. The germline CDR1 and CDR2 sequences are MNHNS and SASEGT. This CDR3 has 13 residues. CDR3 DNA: TGTGCCAGCAGAACCAACTCCTACTACGAGCAGTACTTC. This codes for CASRTNSYYEQYF.